In its sample, the clone carrying this TCR beta chain was seen a few times. The identical CDR3 is also encoded by other nucleotide sequences in the sample. This sample was taken from a study of blood T cell repertoires in COVID-19. Overall study context: Both acute and convalescent COVID-19 samples were obtained from the United States, Italy and Spain. The cDNA or gDNA used as material had been derived from T cells, B-cell-depleted T cells, or PBMCs.

In the authors' workflow: Reference gene primers were amplified, and this amplification served to estimate nucleated cell counts. The data were produced by immunoSEQ multiplex PCR, yet TCRdb's version contains in-frame clones alone and is incomplete. V and J calls plus clone size are reproduced from that table; the DNA served to infer D and trimming. This sample has roughly 250,000 clones, with almost 85% found just once. Sequenced sample: peripheral blood. This receptor was identified in a man aged 50-59 years with acute or convalescent COVID-19.

In DNA, the CDR3 is TGTGCCTGGAGTCGGGGTTACGAGCAGTACTTC. The encoded protein is CAWSRGYEQYF. This chain connects TRBV30 to TRBJ2-7, with D possibly TRBD2 on 5 matching bases. V lost 2 bases, J lost 4 bases, and 6 bases lay in between. The CDR3 length is 11 residues. Germline CDR1 is GTSNPN and CDR2 is SVGIG (reference sequence).